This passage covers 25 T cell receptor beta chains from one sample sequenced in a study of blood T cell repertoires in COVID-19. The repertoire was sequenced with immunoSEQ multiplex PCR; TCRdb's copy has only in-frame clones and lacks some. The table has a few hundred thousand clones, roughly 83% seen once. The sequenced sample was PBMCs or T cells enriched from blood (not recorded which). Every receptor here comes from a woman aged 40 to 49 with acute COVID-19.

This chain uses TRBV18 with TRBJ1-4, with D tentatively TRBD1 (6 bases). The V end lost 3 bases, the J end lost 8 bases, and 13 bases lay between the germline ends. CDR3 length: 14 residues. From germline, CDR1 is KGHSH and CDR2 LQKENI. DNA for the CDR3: TGTGCCAGCTCACCTTATAACAGGGAGGAAAAACTGTTTTTT. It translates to CASSPYNREEKLFF.

The CDR3 region is CASFEAGGGIYEQYF. The CDR3 coding sequence is TGCGCCAGCTTTGAGGCGGGAGGAGGCATTTACGAGCAGTACTTC. V gene TRBV5-1 combines with J gene TRBJ2-7; TRBD2 matches at 8 bases. Germline V gene sequence: CDR1 SGHRS, CDR2 YFSETQ. The CDR3 contains 15 residues. V lost 7 bases and J lost 4; bases outside the gene matches: 13. Full variable domain (missing parts from reference TRBV5-1 and TRBJ2-7): KAGVTQTPRYLIKTRGQQVTLSCSPISGHRSVSWYQQTPGQGLQFLFEYFSETQRNKGNFPGRFSGRQFSNSRSEMNVSTLELGDSALYLCASFEAGGGIYEQYFGPGTRLTVT.

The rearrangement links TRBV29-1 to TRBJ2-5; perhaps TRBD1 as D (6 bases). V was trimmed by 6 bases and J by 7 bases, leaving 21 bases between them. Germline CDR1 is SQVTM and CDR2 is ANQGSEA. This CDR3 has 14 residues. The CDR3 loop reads CSVVGRGRQLTQYF. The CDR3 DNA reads TGCAGCGTGGTCGGCAGGGGCCGGCAATTGACCCAGTACTTC.

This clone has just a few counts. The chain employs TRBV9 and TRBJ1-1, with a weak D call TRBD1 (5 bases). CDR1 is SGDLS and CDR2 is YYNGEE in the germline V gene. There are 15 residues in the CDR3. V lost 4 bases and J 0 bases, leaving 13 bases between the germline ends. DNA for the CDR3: TGTGCCAGCAGCCCCCGGACAACCCTGAACACTGAAGCTTTCTTT. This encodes CASSPRTTLNTEAFF.

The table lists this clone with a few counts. The CDR3 reads CSVASGNGNEQFF. The DNA for the CDR3 is TGCAGCGTGGCTTCAGGGAACGGCAATGAGCAGTTCTTC. The V call is TRBV29-1, the J call TRBJ2-1; TRBD1 is a possible D gene (5 bases). The germline V and J ends were trimmed by 6 bases and 6 bases, with 15 bases remaining between them. From germline, CDR1 is SQVTM and CDR2 ANQGSEA. The CDR3 loop spans 13 amino acids.

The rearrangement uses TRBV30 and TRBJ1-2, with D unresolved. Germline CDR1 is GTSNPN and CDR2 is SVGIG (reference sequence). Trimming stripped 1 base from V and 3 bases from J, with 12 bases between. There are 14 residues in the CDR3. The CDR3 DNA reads TGTGCCTGGAGTGGTATCTTTCTTGACTATGGCTACACCTTC. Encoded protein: CAWSGIFLDYGYTF.

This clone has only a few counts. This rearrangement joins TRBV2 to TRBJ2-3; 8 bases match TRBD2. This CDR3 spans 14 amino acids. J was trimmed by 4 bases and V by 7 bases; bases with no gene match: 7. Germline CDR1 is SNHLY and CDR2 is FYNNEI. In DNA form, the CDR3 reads TGTGCCAGCAAGGCGACTAGCGCGGCAGATACGCAGTATTTT. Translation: CASKATSAADTQYF.

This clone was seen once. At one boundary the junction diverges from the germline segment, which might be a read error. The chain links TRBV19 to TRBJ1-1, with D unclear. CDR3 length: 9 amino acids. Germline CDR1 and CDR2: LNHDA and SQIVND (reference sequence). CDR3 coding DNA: TGCCTTCTGAACACTGAAGCTTTCTTT. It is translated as CLLNTEAFF. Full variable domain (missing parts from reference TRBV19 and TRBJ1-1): DGGITQSPKYLFRKEGQNVTLSCEQNLNHDAMYWYRQDPGQGLRLIYYSQIVNDFQKGDIAEGYSVSREKKESFPLTVTSAQKNPTAFYLCLLNTEAFFGQGTRLTVV.

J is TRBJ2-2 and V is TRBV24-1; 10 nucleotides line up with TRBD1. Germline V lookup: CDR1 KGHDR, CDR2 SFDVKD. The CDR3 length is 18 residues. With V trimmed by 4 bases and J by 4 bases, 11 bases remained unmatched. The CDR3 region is CATSDQDRGYLGTGELFF. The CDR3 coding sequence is TGTGCCACCAGTGACCAGGACAGGGGGTATCTGGGCACCGGGGAGCTGTTTTTT.

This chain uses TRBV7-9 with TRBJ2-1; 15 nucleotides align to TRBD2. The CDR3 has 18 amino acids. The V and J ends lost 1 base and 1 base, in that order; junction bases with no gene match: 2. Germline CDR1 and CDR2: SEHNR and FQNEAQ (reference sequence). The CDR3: CASSLGTSGGASYNEQFF. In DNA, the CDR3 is TGTGCCAGCAGCTTAGGGACTAGCGGGGGGGCATCCTACAATGAGCAGTTCTTC.

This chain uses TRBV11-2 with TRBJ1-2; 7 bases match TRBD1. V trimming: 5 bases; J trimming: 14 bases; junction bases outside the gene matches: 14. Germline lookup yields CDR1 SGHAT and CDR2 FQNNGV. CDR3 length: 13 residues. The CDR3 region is CASSLGLYEDRTF. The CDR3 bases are TGTGCCAGCAGCCTAGGCCTTTATGAGGACAGGACCTTC.

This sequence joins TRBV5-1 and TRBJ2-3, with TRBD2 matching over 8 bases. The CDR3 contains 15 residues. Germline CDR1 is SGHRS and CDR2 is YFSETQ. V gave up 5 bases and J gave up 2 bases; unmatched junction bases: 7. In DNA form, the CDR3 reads TGCGCCAGCAGATTGATAGCGGGAAACACAGATACGCAGTATTTT. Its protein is CASRLIAGNTDTQYF.

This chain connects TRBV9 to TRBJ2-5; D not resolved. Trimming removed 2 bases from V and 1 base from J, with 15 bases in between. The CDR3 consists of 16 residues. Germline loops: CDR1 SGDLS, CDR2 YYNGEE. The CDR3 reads CASSVGVAAPQETQYF. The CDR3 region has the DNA TGTGCCAGCAGCGTCGGTGTTGCGGCCCCCCAAGAGACCCAGTACTTC.

The CDR3, as DNA: TGTGCCAGCAGCTCAACAGGGGGAATTGCTGGTTCTGGCTACACCTTC. It is translated as CASSSTGGIAGSGYTF. This chain connects TRBV7-3 to TRBJ1-2, with 8 nucleotides matching TRBD1. CDR1 and CDR2 from the germline V gene are SGHTA and FQGTGA. CDR3 size: 16 residues. J lost 7 bases, V lost 4 bases, and 14 bases had no gene match.

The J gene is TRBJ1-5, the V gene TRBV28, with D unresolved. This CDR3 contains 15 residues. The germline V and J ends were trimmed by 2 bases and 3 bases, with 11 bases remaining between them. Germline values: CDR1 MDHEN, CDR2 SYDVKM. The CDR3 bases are TGTGCCAGCAGTTTAGGAGGCGGCCCCAATCAGCCCCAGCATTTT. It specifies CASSLGGGPNQPQHF.

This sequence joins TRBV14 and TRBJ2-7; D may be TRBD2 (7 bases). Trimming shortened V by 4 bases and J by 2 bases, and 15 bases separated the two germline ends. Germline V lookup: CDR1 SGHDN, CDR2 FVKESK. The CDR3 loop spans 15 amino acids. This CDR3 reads CASSLGGGPAYEQYF. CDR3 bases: TGTGCCAGCAGCCTTGGGGGGGGGCCTGCCTACGAGCAGTACTTC.

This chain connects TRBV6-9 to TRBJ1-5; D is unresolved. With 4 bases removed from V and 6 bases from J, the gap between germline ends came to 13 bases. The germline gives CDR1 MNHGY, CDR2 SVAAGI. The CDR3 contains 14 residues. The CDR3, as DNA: TGTGCCAGCAGTTTAATGAGGGAATCTCAGCCCCAGCATTTT. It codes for CASSLMRESQPQHF.

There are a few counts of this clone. The CDR3 is CAWSVGGKTFF. CDR3 in DNA: TGTGCCTGGAGTGTCGGAGGGAAAACTTTCTTT. The chain employs TRBV30 and TRBJ1-1, with D unclear. The CDR3 is 11 amino acids. With 0 bases removed from V and 12 bases from J, the gap between germline ends came to 11 bases. The V gene's germline CDR1 is GTSNPN and CDR2 SVGIG (reference sequence).

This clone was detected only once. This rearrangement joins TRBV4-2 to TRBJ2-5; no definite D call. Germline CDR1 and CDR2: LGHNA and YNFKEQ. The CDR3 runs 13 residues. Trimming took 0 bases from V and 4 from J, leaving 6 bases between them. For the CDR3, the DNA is TGTGCCAGCAGCCAAGATCACAGAGAGACCCAGTACTTC. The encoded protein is CASSQDHRETQYF.

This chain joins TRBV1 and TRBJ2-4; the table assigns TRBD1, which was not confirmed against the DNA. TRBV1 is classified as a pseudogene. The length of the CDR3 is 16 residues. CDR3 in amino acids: CTSSQETSLAKNIQYF. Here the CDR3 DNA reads TGCACCAGCAGCCAAGAAACAAGTCTAGCCAAAAACATTCAGTACTTC.

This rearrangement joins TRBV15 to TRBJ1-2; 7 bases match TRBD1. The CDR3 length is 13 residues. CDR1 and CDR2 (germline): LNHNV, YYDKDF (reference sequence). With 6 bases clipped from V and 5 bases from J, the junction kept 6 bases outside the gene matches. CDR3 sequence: CATRPGTAYGYTF. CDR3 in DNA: TGTGCCACCAGACCCGGGACAGCGTATGGCTACACCTTC.

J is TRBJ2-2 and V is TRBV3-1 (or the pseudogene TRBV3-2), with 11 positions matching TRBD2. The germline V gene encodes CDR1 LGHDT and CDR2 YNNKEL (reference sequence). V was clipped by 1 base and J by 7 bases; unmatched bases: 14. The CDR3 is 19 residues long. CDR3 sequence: CASSQGEGSGLAVVGELFF. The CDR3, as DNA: TGTGCCAGCAGCCAAGGAGAGGGGTCGGGACTAGCGGTTGTCGGGGAGCTGTTTTTT.

CDR3 nucleotides: TGTGCCAGCAGCGTTCTAGCGGGAGGAGGTGGTGAGCAGTTCTTC. This encodes CASSVLAGGGGEQFF. V and J are TRBV9 and TRBJ2-1; 11 bases map to TRBD2. Trimming cost V 2 bases and J 9 bases; bases outside gene matches: 7. Germline CDR1 is SGDLS and CDR2 is YYNGEE. The CDR3 has 15 amino acids.

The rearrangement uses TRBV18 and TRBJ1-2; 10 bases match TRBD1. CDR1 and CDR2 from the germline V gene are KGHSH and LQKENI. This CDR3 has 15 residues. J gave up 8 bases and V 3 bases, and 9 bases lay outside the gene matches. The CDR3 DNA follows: TGTGCCAGCTCACCTTTCCGGGACAGGGGTGAGGGCTACACCTTC. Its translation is CASSPFRDRGEGYTF.

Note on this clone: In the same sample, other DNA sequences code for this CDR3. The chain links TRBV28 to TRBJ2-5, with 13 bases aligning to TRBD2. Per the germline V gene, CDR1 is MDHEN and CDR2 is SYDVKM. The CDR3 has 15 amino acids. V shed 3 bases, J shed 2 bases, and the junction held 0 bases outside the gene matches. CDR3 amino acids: CASSLTSGGQETQYF. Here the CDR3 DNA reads TGTGCCAGCAGTTTGACTAGCGGGGGGCAAGAGACCCAGTACTTC.